This entry is about one TCR beta chain. This sample was included in a study of T cell changes during pregnancy in multiple sclerosis. This table comes from immunoSEQ multiplex PCR, and its TCRdb copy is limited to in-frame clones, with some not included. This sample has roughly 120,000 clones, with over 85% found just once. The germline V gene encodes CDR1 GTSNPN and CDR2 SVGIG (reference sequence). The germline V and J ends were trimmed by 1 base and 2 bases, with 12 bases remaining between them. This CDR3 region has 15 residues. The J gene is TRBJ1-5, the V gene TRBV30; TRBD1 is a possible D gene (5 bases). Sequenced material: peripheral blood, taken before pregnancy. This TCR came from a female donor with multiple sclerosis, enrolled in a pregnancy study. The CDR3 loop reads CAWSALRGGNQPQHF. The CDR3 coding sequence is TGTGCCTGGAGTGCCCTTAGGGGTGGCAATCAGCCCCAGCATTTT.